This TCR beta chain was documented in a study of cytomegalovirus exposure and HLA in healthy donors. The junction had 4 bases not matched to a gene; V was cut back by 8 bases and J by 3 bases. Germline CDR1 is LNHDA and CDR2 is SQIVND (reference sequence). CDR3 length: 14 residues. The PCR ran on 60 Vbeta and 13 Jbeta primers. Measured with immunoSEQ multiplex PCR; TCRdb has only the in-frame clones, and not every one. The sample has 150,000 to 200,000 clones; about 75% are singletons. The sequenced material came from PBMCs. The rearrangement links TRBV19 to TRBJ2-6; 7 bases align to TRBD1. This receptor was identified in a man younger than 35 in good health and CMV-seropositive. This CDR3 reads CASRQGFGANVLTF. The CDR3 bases are TGTGCCAGTCGACAGGGCTTTGGGGCCAACGTCCTGACTTTC.